This T cell receptor (beta chain) was captured in a study of OX40 agonist ivuxolimab in advanced cancers. As for the study in general: Age averaged around 54 years (range roughly 23 to 85), and less than 85% were male. Broader study findings: Clonal expansion by week 6 occurred in CD4+ and CD8+ blood T cells (at 0.1 to 3.0 mg/kg).

Repertoires were generated with immunoSEQ multiplex PCR, while TCRdb's copy carries only in-frame clones and drops some. This sample has some 100,000 clones, with roughly 80% found just once. The length of the CDR3 is 18 residues. Germline CDR1 reads SGDLS; CDR2 reads YYNGEE. Trimming cost V 0 bases and J 8 bases, with 23 bases left between them. As to this clone: Antigen unknown.

The sequence was collected from an adult with an advanced solid tumor such as melanoma, head and neck, liver or kidney cancer. Sample: CD4+ or CD8+ T cells sorted from blood, taken in a trial of the OX40 agonist ivuxolimab. The chain joins TRBV9 to TRBJ1-4; the D gene is possibly TRBD1 (6 bases). CDR3: CASSVGFQGGSREEKLFF. DNA for the CDR3: TGTGCCAGCAGCGTAGGTTTTCAAGGGGGATCCAGAGAGGAAAAACTGTTTTTT.